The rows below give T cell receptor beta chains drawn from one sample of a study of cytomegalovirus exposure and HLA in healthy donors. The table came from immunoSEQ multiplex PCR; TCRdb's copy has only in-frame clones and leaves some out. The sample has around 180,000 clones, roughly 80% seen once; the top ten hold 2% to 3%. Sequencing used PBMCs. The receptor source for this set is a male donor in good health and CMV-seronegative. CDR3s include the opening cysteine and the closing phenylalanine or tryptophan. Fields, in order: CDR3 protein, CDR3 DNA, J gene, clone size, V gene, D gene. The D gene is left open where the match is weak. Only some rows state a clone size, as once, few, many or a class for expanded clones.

CASSPRRGRDEQYF TGTGCCAGCAGCCCCCGCAGGGGTCGGGACGAGCAGTACTTC TRBJ2-7 . TRBV5-8 .
CASSLPGEGYEQYF TGTGCCAGCAGCTTACCGGGAGAAGGCTACGAGCAGTACTTC TRBJ2-7 . TRBV5-6 .
CASSPLDSLNTEAFF TGTGCCAGTAGTCCTTTGGACAGCCTGAACACTGAAGCTTTCTTT TRBJ1-1 few TRBV19 .
CSFTGGRSGANVLTF TGCAGCTTCACAGGGGGTCGCTCTGGGGCCAACGTCCTGACTTTC TRBJ2-6 . TRBV29-1 TRBD1
CASSSGLAGVGEQYF TGCGCCAGCAGCTCGGGACTAGCGGGAGTGGGGGAGCAGTACTTC TRBJ2-5 few TRBV5-1 TRBD2
CAIPGDERQETQYF TGTGCCATCCCGGGAGATGAGCGGCAAGAGACCCAGTACTTC TRBJ2-5 . TRBV6-1 .
CASSNLLGRGAKNIQYF TGTGCCAGCAGTAACCTCCTAGGACGAGGGGCCAAAAACATTCAGTACTTC TRBJ2-4 . TRBV27 .
CASSLDLAGGSGNEQFF TGTGCCAGCAGCTTGGATTTAGCGGGAGGTTCAGGCAATGAGCAGTTCTTC TRBJ2-1 . TRBV5-4 TRBD2
CASSLRMTGNTEAFF TGTGCCAGCAGTTTAAGGATGACTGGGAACACTGAAGCTTTCTTT TRBJ1-1 many TRBV28 .
CASSVGIGRDRVTGNTIYF TGTGCCAGCAGCGTAGGAATCGGCCGGGACAGGGTCACCGGAAACACCATATATTTT TRBJ1-3 once TRBV9 TRBD1
CASSVLAGGSPYEQYF TGCGCCAGCAGCGTGCTAGCGGGGGGTTCCCCCTACGAGCAGTACTTC TRBJ2-7 . TRBV5-1 TRBD2
CASSPWTGGTYQPQHF TGTGCCAGCAGTCCTTGGACAGGGGGGACCTATCAGCCCCAGCATTTT TRBJ1-5 . TRBV27 TRBD1
CASSQEGGMTGGGDNYGYTF TGCGCCAGCAGCCAAGAAGGGGGAATGACAGGGGGCGGCGATAACTATGGCTACACCTTC TRBJ1-2 . TRBV4-1 TRBD1
CASKDRVYQPQHF TGTGCCAGCAAAGACAGGGTCTATCAGCCCCAGCATTTT TRBJ1-5 few TRBV6-1 TRBD1
CASRPTQGSLREAFF TGTGCCAGCAGACCAACACAGGGGTCCTTGAGGGAAGCTTTCTTT TRBJ1-1 . TRBV11-2 TRBD1
CASSLDRGTDYGYTF TGTGCCAGCAGCTTAGACAGGGGAACTGACTATGGCTACACCTTC TRBJ1-2 . TRBV7-9 TRBD1
CASSLFGQGASGANVLTF TGCGCCAGCAGCTTGTTTGGACAGGGGGCCTCTGGGGCCAACGTCCTGACTTTC TRBJ2-6 . TRBV5-1 TRBD1
CASSFGQGGDTDTQYF TGCGCCAGCAGCTTTGGGCAGGGGGGCGACACAGATACGCAGTATTTT TRBJ2-3 . TRBV5-1 .
CSVDAGLANYGYPF TGCAGCGTTGATGCTGGGTTAGCTAACTATGGCTACCCCTTC TRBJ1-2 . TRBV29-1 .
CASSPGLVYEQYF TGCGCCAGCAGCCCGGGACTAGTCTACGAGCAGTACTTC TRBJ2-7 . TRBV4-3 TRBD2
CASSLYQGAGETQYF TGCGCCAGCAGCTTGTATCAGGGAGCGGGAGAGACCCAGTACTTC TRBJ2-5 . TRBV5-1 .
CASSPWRVTSYEQYF TGTGCCAGCAGCCCCTGGAGGGTGACCAGCTACGAGCAGTACTTC TRBJ2-7 . TRBV7-2 .
CASRDRGYNEQFF TGCGCCAGCAGGGACAGGGGCTACAATGAGCAGTTCTTC TRBJ2-1 . TRBV10-2 TRBD1
CASSSRGYEQYF TGTGCCAGCAGCTCCCGGGGCTACGAGCAGTACTTC TRBJ2-7 . TRBV6-5 .
CASSLALAGVGVGYEQYF TGTGCCAGCAGCTTAGCACTAGCGGGAGTAGGAGTGGGGTACGAGCAGTACTTC TRBJ2-7 . TRBV11-2 TRBD2
CASSLSGRRHEQYF TGTGCCAGCAGCTTAAGCGGGAGGCGCCACGAGCAGTACTTC TRBJ2-7 . TRBV13 TRBD2
CATSRGIRTGEDEQYF TGTGCCACCAGCAGAGGCATAAGGACAGGGGAAGACGAGCAGTACTTC TRBJ2-7 once TRBV15 TRBD1
CASSWGLAGGPVQETQYF TGTGCCAGCAGCTGGGGACTAGCGGGAGGGCCGGTCCAAGAGACCCAGTACTTC TRBJ2-5 . TRBV7-8 TRBD2
CASSRSGGGVEQFF TGCGCCAGCAGCCGGAGCGGGGGCGGTGTTGAGCAGTTCTTC TRBJ2-1 . TRBV5-1 TRBD2
CASSLGQSTGELFF TGTGCCAGCAGCCTGGGACAGTCCACCGGGGAGCTGTTTTTT TRBJ2-2 . TRBV27 TRBD1
CASSLVQGNTGELFF TGTGCCAGCAGCTTAGTACAGGGGAACACCGGGGAGCTGTTTTTT TRBJ2-2 . TRBV5-4 .
CASSRGGKGDTEAFF TGTGCCAGCAGCCGAGGGGGAAAAGGGGACACTGAAGCTTTCTTT TRBJ1-1 . TRBV6-5 .
CASSRRDSGSGELFF TGTGCCAGCAGCCGAAGGGACTCCGGGTCCGGGGAGCTGTTTTTT TRBJ2-2 . TRBV11-3 .
CASSHNRDQETQYF TGTGCCAGCAGTCACAACAGGGACCAAGAGACCCAGTACTTC TRBJ2-5 . TRBV28 .
CASSQEGRSMMSGELFF TGTGCCAGCAGCCAAGAGGGGAGGTCAATGATGTCCGGGGAGCTGTTTTTT TRBJ2-2 . TRBV4-2 .
CASSLSRLASQETQYF TGTGCCAGCAGCTTATCCCGACTAGCGTCCCAAGAGACCCAGTACTTC TRBJ2-5 . TRBV7-6 TRBD2
CASSAPGEGLGGYTF TGTGCCAGCAGCGCACCCGGGGAGGGGCTGGGGGGCTACACCTTC TRBJ1-2 . TRBV9 .
CASSQDRDPYEQYF TGCGCCAGCAGTCAGGACAGGGACCCCTACGAGCAGTACTTC TRBJ2-7 . TRBV23-1 TRBD1
CASSYVGRAWDEQFF TGTGCCAGTAGTTATGTTGGGCGCGCCTGGGATGAGCAGTTCTTC TRBJ2-1 few TRBV19 .
CASSYSPSTQYF TGTGCCAGCAGCTATAGCCCGAGTACGCAGTATTTT TRBJ2-3 . TRBV7-9 .
CASSLQGAFDEKLFF TGTGCCAGCAGCTTACAGGGGGCGTTTGATGAAAAACTGTTTTTT TRBJ1-4 . TRBV7-6 TRBD1
CASSLVNQPQHF TGTGCCAGCAGCTTAGTAAATCAGCCCCAGCATTTT TRBJ1-5 once TRBV7-9 .
CASSQGSGTGGTEAFF TGTGCCAGCAGCCAAGGATCTGGGACAGGGGGCACTGAAGCTTTCTTT TRBJ1-1 . TRBV4-2 TRBD1
CASSVLAGKRLAKNIQYF TGTGCCAGCAGCGTACTAGCGGGCAAAAGACTAGCCAAAAACATTCAGTACTTC TRBJ2-4 . TRBV9 TRBD2
CASSLAQRQVIGTEAFF TGCGCCAGCAGCTTGGCACAGCGACAGGTGATCGGCACTGAAGCTTTCTTT TRBJ1-1 . TRBV5-1 .
CASSARRGRGETQYF TGTGCCAGCAGCGCCCGGCGGGGTCGGGGAGAGACCCAGTACTTC TRBJ2-5 . TRBV2 .
CASSYSKQGEYGYTF TGTGCTAGCAGTTACTCGAAACAGGGGGAATATGGCTACACCTTC TRBJ1-2 . TRBV6-5 TRBD1
CASSARTGANEQYF TGTGCCAGTAGTGCCCGGACAGGGGCGAACGAGCAGTACTTC TRBJ2-7 . TRBV19 TRBD1
CASRDRLAPPYNEQFF TGTGCCAGCAGGGATCGACTAGCGCCCCCCTACAATGAGCAGTTCTTC TRBJ2-1 . TRBV2 TRBD2
CAISTSPTNTGELFF TGTGCCATCTCGACTAGCCCTACGAACACCGGGGAGCTGTTTTTT TRBJ2-2 few TRBV6-5 TRBD2